The 29 T cell receptor beta chains below come from one sample, sequenced in a study of T cell changes during pregnancy in multiple sclerosis. Sequencing was performed with immunoSEQ multiplex PCR; in TCRdb, only in-frame clones are kept and a portion is missing. The sample lists roughly 62,000 clones, about 88% occurring once. The material was peripheral blood, obtained in the first trimester of pregnancy. The receptors come from a female donor with multiple sclerosis, enrolled in a pregnancy study.

This chain links TRBV18 with TRBJ2-1; 7 positions match TRBD1. With 4 bases clipped from V and 8 bases from J, the junction kept 8 bases outside the gene matches. The CDR3 has 14 residues. Germline CDR1 and CDR2: KGHSH and LQKENI. CDR3 coding DNA: TGTGCCAGCTCACGATCGACAGGGCGCGATGAGCAGTTCTTC. This translates into CASSRSTGRDEQFF. Variable domain in full (rest from reference TRBV18 and TRBJ2-1): NAGVMQNPRHLVRRRGQEARLRCSPMKGHSHVYWYRQLPEEGLKFMVYLQKENIIDESGMPKERFSAEFPKEGPSILRIQQVVRGDSAAYFCASSRSTGRDEQFFGPGTRLTVL.

The chain has TRBV10-3 and TRBJ2-2, with 12 positions matching TRBD1. V lost 6 bases and J lost 7; bases outside the gene matches: 9. The CDR3 spans 16 residues. Germline values: CDR1 ENHRY, CDR2 SYGVKD. DNA for the CDR3: TGTGCCATCAGAAGAGCCGGGACAGGGGGCCACGGGGAGCTGTTTTTT. Residues: CAIRRAGTGGHGELFF.

This chain uses TRBV10-1 with TRBJ2-1; 11 bases fit TRBD2. The CDR3 spans 16 residues. V shed 7 bases and J 2 bases; nucleotides not matched to a gene: 7. Germline CDR1 WNHNN, CDR2 SYGVQD (reference sequence). CDR3 bases: TGCGCCAGCATCCTGACTAGCGGGAACCCCTACAATGAGCAGTTCTTC. Residues: CASILTSGNPYNEQFF.

This clone was seen once. The chain recombines TRBV5-4 with TRBJ2-7; 11 bases align to TRBD1. Trimming cost V 4 bases and J 5 bases; bases outside gene matches: 5. The CDR3 covers 14 residues. Germline V gene data show CDR1 as SGHNT and CDR2 as YYREEE (reference sequence). Here the CDR3 reads CASSDGQGANEQYF. The CDR3, as DNA: TGTGCCAGCAGCGACGGACAGGGGGCGAACGAGCAGTACTTC.

This chain links TRBV15 with TRBJ2-3, with D tentatively TRBD2 (6 bases). Per germline, CDR1 LNHNV and CDR2 YYDKDF (reference sequence). The ends were cut back, 5 bases at V and 2 bases at J, with 20 bases in the middle. CDR3 length: 17 amino acids. For the CDR3, the DNA is TGTGCCACCAGCCCAACCCTCCTAGCGAGCAACACAGATACGCAGTATTTT. Translation: CATSPTLLASNTDTQYF.

The rearrangement links TRBV11-2 to TRBJ2-7, with D maybe TRBD2 (6 bases). The germline V and J ends were trimmed by 5 bases and 3 bases, with 17 bases remaining between them. The CDR3 totals 15 residues. Germline lookup yields CDR1 SGHAT and CDR2 FQNNGV. This CDR3 is CASSRIGGTFYEQYF. CDR3 nucleotides: TGTGCCAGCAGCCGGATCGGAGGGACTTTCTACGAGCAGTACTTC.

J is TRBJ2-7 and V is TRBV6-5; D uncertain. Trimming removed 5 bases from V and 0 bases from J, with 11 bases in between. The CDR3 runs to 14 residues. Germline V lookup: CDR1 MNHEY, CDR2 SVGAGI. As DNA, the CDR3 is TGTGCCAGCAGTACCCCCGGGTTCTCCTACGAGCAGTACTTC. Translated: CASSTPGFSYEQYF.

The CDR3 protein is CASSFKNLYAGANVLTF. The CDR3 region has the DNA TGTGCCAGCAGCTTTAAAAACCTCTACGCTGGGGCCAACGTCCTGACTTTC. The chain joins TRBV7-9 to TRBJ2-6; no definite D call. Germline V gene sequence: CDR1 SEHNR, CDR2 FQNEAQ (reference sequence). This CDR3 is built from 17 residues. V was shortened by 3 bases and J by 2 bases, with 14 bases between the two germline ends.

This sequence joins TRBV5-1 and TRBJ1-4; 9 bases match TRBD1. J lost 6 bases, V lost 3 bases, and 3 bases had no gene match. This CDR3 has 14 amino acids. Germline V gene data show CDR1 as SGHRS and CDR2 as YFSETQ. In DNA form, the CDR3 reads TGCGCCAGCAGCTGGACAGGGGAAGATGAAAAACTGTTTTTT. It is translated as CASSWTGEDEKLFF.

The sample holds one count of this clone. The chain carries TRBV5-1 and TRBJ2-7; 13 nucleotides match TRBD2. The CDR3 is 14 amino acids. V was clipped by 4 bases and J by 5 bases; unmatched bases: 3. CDR1 and CDR2 from the germline V gene are SGHRS and YFSETQ. The CDR3: CASSRTSGSNEQYF. Written as DNA, the CDR3 is TGCGCCAGCAGCCGGACTAGCGGGAGTAACGAGCAGTACTTC. Filled out from reference TRBV5-1 and TRBJ2-7, the complete variable domain reads KAGVTQTPRYLIKTRGQQVTLSCSPISGHRSVSWYQQTPGQGLQFLFEYFSETQRNKGNFPGRFSGRQFSNSRSEMNVSTLELGDSALYLCASSRTSGSNEQYFGPGTRLTVT.

CDR3 in DNA: TGTGCCAGCAGCCAAGGACAGGGGGGCACAGATACGCAGTATTTT. It translates to CASSQGQGGTDTQYF. V and J are TRBV7-6 and TRBJ2-3, with TRBD1 matching over 10 bases. Germline lookup yields CDR1 SGHVS and CDR2 FNYEAQ. V lost 5 bases to trimming and J lost 1 base; unmatched junction nucleotides: 3. The CDR3 covers 15 residues. Drawing the rest from reference TRBV7-6 and TRBJ2-3, the complete variable domain is GAGVSQSPRYKVTKRGQDVALRCDPISGHVSLYWYRQALGQGPEFLTYFNYEAQQDKSGLPNDRFSAERPEGSISTLTIQRTEQRDSAMYRCASSQGQGGTDTQYFGPGTRLTVL.

The rearrangement links TRBV19 to TRBJ2-5; 8 nucleotides line up with TRBD2. Germline values: CDR1 LNHDA, CDR2 SQIVND (reference sequence). V trimming: 7 bases; J trimming: 5 bases; junction bases outside the gene matches: 15. This CDR3 spans 16 amino acids. The CDR3 sequence: CASNNGPAGVWETQYF. The CDR3 nucleotides read TGTGCCAGTAACAACGGGCCAGCGGGAGTGTGGGAGACCCAGTACTTC. Using reference TRBV19 and TRBJ2-5 for the parts outside the CDR3, the full variable domain is DGGITQSPKYLFRKEGQNVTLSCEQNLNHDAMYWYRQDPGQGLRLIYYSQIVNDFQKGDIAEGYSVSREKKESFPLTVTSAQKNPTAFYLCASNNGPAGVWETQYFGPGTRLLVL.

This clone was seen once. This chain joins TRBV5-1 and TRBJ2-3; TRBD1 is a possible D gene (7 bases). The V end lost 0 bases, the J end lost 5 bases, and 13 bases lay between the germline ends. The CDR3 totals 15 residues. CDR1 is SGHRS, CDR2 YFSETQ, per germline. This CDR3 is CASSLGIQGGDTQYF. The CDR3 nucleotides are TGCGCCAGCAGCTTGGGGATCCAGGGGGGAGATACGCAGTATTTT.

This clone was picked up one time. V gene TRBV5-1 combines with J gene TRBJ1-2; perhaps TRBD1 as D (6 bases). Germline V lookup: CDR1 SGHRS, CDR2 YFSETQ. The CDR3 totals 16 residues. V gave up 2 bases and J gave up 3 bases, with 17 bases separating them. The CDR3 region has the DNA TGCGCCAGCAGCTTCGGGCAGGGGATGGTGGACTATGGCTACACCTTC. Its translation is CASSFGQGMVDYGYTF.

V gene TRBV7-9 combines with J gene TRBJ1-2, with D hard to call. The CDR3 spans 13 residues. The germline V gene encodes CDR1 SEHNR and CDR2 FQNEAQ (reference sequence). V lost 0 bases to trimming and J lost 1 base, with 3 bases between them. The DNA for the CDR3 is TGTGCCAGCAGCTTAGCCGTTAACTATGGCTACACCTTC. Protein: CASSLAVNYGYTF. The full variable domain, with the rest looked up from reference TRBV7-9 and TRBJ1-2, is DTGVSQNPRHKITKRGQNVTFRCDPISEHNRLYWYRQTLGQGPEFLTYFQNEAQLEKSRLLSDRFSAERPKGSFSTLEIQRTEQGDSAMYLCASSLAVNYGYTFGSGTRLTVV.

CDR3 nucleotide sequence: TGTGCCAGCTCAGGACAGGGCGACGATCAGCCCCAGCATTTT. Amino acids: CASSGQGDDQPQHF. This chain joins TRBV18 and TRBJ1-5; TRBD1 matches at 8 bases. Germline V lookup: CDR1 KGHSH, CDR2 LQKENI. V lost 5 bases to trimming and J lost 5 bases; unmatched junction nucleotides: 5. The CDR3 has 14 amino acids.

The chain joins TRBV2 to TRBJ2-7; TRBD2 agrees at 8 bases. The germline V gene has CDR1 SNHLY and CDR2 FYNNEI. Trimming cost V 4 bases and J 4 bases; bases outside gene matches: 9. This CDR3 region has 15 residues. CDR3 region: CASSVGGRYAYEQYF. DNA for the CDR3: TGTGCCAGCAGTGTCGGCGGGAGGTATGCGTACGAGCAGTACTTC.

The chain has TRBV27 and TRBJ2-7; the D gene is possibly TRBD1 (5 bases). Germline V gene data show CDR1 as MNHEY and CDR2 as SMNVEV (reference sequence). This CDR3 has 13 residues. Trimming removed 10 bases at V and 2 bases at J, with 15 bases between. The CDR3 spells CATRRSRAYEQYF. The CDR3 nucleotides read TGTGCCACCAGGCGATCCAGGGCCTACGAGCAGTACTTC.

The chain links TRBV7-6 to TRBJ1-4, with D perhaps matching TRBD1 (5 bases). The CDR3 spans 12 residues. Germline V gives CDR1 SGHVS, CDR2 FNYEAQ. Trimming stripped 8 bases from V and 7 bases from J, with 11 bases between. CDR3 region: CASGLRGEKLFF. The CDR3 nucleotides read TGTGCCAGCGGGTTAAGGGGTGAAAAACTGTTTTTT.

This chain uses TRBV18 with TRBJ2-1, with TRBD2 matching over 12 bases. Trimming took 3 bases from V and 8 from J; bases not matched to a gene: 14. CDR3 length equals 18 residues. Germline V gives CDR1 KGHSH, CDR2 LQKENI. The DNA of the CDR3 is TGTGCCAGCTCACCCAATATAGCCGGGACTAGCGGGTACCATGAGCAGTTCTTC. Translation gives CASSPNIAGTSGYHEQFF.

The V and J genes are TRBV19 and TRBJ2-2, with D possibly being TRBD1 (6 bases). The CDR3 length is 14 residues. Germline values: CDR1 LNHDA, CDR2 SQIVND (reference sequence). Trimming took off 7 bases at V and 1 base at J, with 10 bases between the two ends. CDR3 coding DNA: TGTGCCAGTACACAGGGACGGAACACCGGGGAGCTGTTTTTT. It encodes CASTQGRNTGELFF. The entire variable domain, with the rest obtained from reference TRBV19 and TRBJ2-2, is as follows: DGGITQSPKYLFRKEGQNVTLSCEQNLNHDAMYWYRQDPGQGLRLIYYSQIVNDFQKGDIAEGYSVSREKKESFPLTVTSAQKNPTAFYLCASTQGRNTGELFFGEGSRLTVL.

V and J are TRBV9 and TRBJ1-3; D is perhaps TRBD1 (5 bases). Germline loops: CDR1 SGDLS, CDR2 YYNGEE. CDR3 length equals 14 residues. The V and J ends lost 3 bases and 4 bases respectively, with 11 bases between them. The CDR3 coding sequence is TGTGCCAGCAGCGCCGATACAGGAGGAAACACCATATATTTT. It yields the protein CASSADTGGNTIYF.

The gene calls are TRBV29-1 and TRBJ2-7; tentative D call: TRBD2 (7 bases). The CDR3 loop spans 17 amino acids. Trimming cost V 0 bases and J 0 bases, with 18 bases left between them. CDR1 is SQVTM and CDR2 is ANQGSEA in the germline V gene. CDR3 sequence reads: CSVEEGGQGGTSYEQYF. The CDR3 DNA reads as TGCAGCGTTGAAGAGGGGGGGCAGGGCGGAACCTCCTACGAGCAGTACTTC.

J is TRBJ2-5 and V is TRBV7-7, with D possibly being TRBD1 (5 bases). V gave up 1 base and J gave up 4 bases, with 7 bases separating them. CDR1 SSHAT and CDR2 FNYEAQ come from the germline V gene (reference sequence). The CDR3 contains 13 residues. The CDR3 loop is CASSLEGAETQYF. DNA of the CDR3: TGTGCCAGCAGCTTAGAAGGGGCAGAGACCCAGTACTTC. The variable domain in full, with the rest retrieved from reference TRBV7-7 and TRBJ2-5, is GAGVSQSPRYKVTKRGQDVTLRCDPISSHATLYWYQQALGQGPEFLTYFNYEAQPDKSGLPSDRFSAERPEGSISTLTIQRTEQRDSAMYRCASSLEGAETQYFGPGTRLLVL.

The chain is built from TRBV18 and TRBJ2-7; 11 nucleotides line up with TRBD2. CDR1 is KGHSH and CDR2 is LQKENI in the germline V gene. This CDR3 is 14 amino acids long. Trimming took 3 bases from V and 12 from J; bases not matched to a gene: 10. DNA of the CDR3: TGTGCCAGCTCACCGACTAGCGGGAACGTCATTCTGTACTTC. Its protein product is CASSPTSGNVILYF. Together with reference TRBV18 and TRBJ2-7, the CDR3 gives the full variable domain: NAGVMQNPRHLVRRRGQEARLRCSPMKGHSHVYWYRQLPEEGLKFMVYLQKENIIDESGMPKERFSAEFPKEGPSILRIQQVVRGDSAAYFCASSPTSGNVILYFGPGTRLTVT.

The V call is TRBV6-1, the J call TRBJ1-5; D gene unclear. The CDR3 sequence is 16 residues long. The germline V gene encodes CDR1 MNHNS and CDR2 SASEGT. V was clipped by 4 bases and J by 2 bases, with 15 bases between them. CDR3 region: CASSVLTGNGNQPQHF. In DNA, the CDR3 is TGTGCCAGCAGTGTCCTGACGGGGAACGGCAATCAGCCCCAGCATTTT.

The chain links TRBV6-5 to TRBJ2-7; possible D gene TRBD2, 5 bases. The CDR3 length is 12 residues. With 4 bases removed from V and 3 bases from J, the gap between germline ends came to 7 bases. Germline CDR1 is MNHEY and CDR2 is SVGAGI. The CDR3 loop is CASSFRGYEQYF. For the CDR3, the DNA is TGTGCCAGCAGTTTCCGGGGCTACGAGCAGTACTTC.

The chain employs TRBV14 and TRBJ1-6; D gene ambiguous. V dropped 8 bases and J dropped 4 bases, with 12 bases sitting between them. Germline V gene lookup returns CDR1 SGHDN and CDR2 FVKESK. This CDR3 region has 14 residues. CDR3 sequence: CASGPGYYNSPLHF. DNA of the CDR3: TGTGCCAGCGGCCCGGGTTATTATAATTCACCCCTCCACTTT.

This clone has more than one count but fewer than ten. The chain links TRBV5-1 to TRBJ2-2; 7 nucleotides line up with TRBD1. V lost 0 bases to trimming and J lost 5 bases; unmatched junction nucleotides: 7. The CDR3 is 16 residues long. In germline, CDR1 is SGHRS, CDR2 YFSETQ. CDR3 nucleotide sequence: TGCGCCAGCAGCTTGGCCGGGACAGATTATACCGGGGAGCTGTTTTTT. It specifies CASSLAGTDYTGELFF.